The rows below give T cell receptor beta chains drawn from one sample of a study of post-analysis software for immune sequencing data. TCRdb called the PCR reads again in MiXCR, with one record for every CDR3 protein. The repertoire has roughly 400,000 distinct CDR3 sequences, more than 30% of them found once; the top ten carry approximately 7.1%. Sequencing was carried out using blood. These receptors all stem from a girl aged 2-10 years with multiple sclerosis. Each CDR3 is given with its conserved first and last residue. Each record gives: V gene, J gene, clone size, D gene, CDR3 length, CDR3 DNA, CDR3 protein. The D gene is left open where the match is weak. Size tells how often a clone was seen (once, few, many) or the class of an expanded clone, and some rows leave it out.

>TRBV7-7|TRBJ2-1|-|TRBD2|15
TGTGCTAGCAGCCTCCTGGGCGGGAGTAACAATGAGCAGTTCTTC
CASSLLGGSNNEQFF
>TRBV10-3|TRBJ1-2|few|TRBD1|18
TGTGCCATCAGTGAGTCTTTTGGCGGTGTAGGGGGCGAGGAGGGCTACACCTTC
CAISESFGGVGGEEGYTF
>TRBV7-8|TRBJ2-7|few|-|16
TGTGCCAGCAGCACCCCTCGACTAGTTATAACTTACGAGCAGTACTTC
CASSTPRLVITYEQYF
>TRBV12-3/TRBV12-4|TRBJ2-7|-|-|15
TGTGCCAGCAGTTTGCGGGGGCAGGGTAAGGACGAGCAGTACTTC
CASSLRGQGKDEQYF
>TRBV28|TRBJ2-6|few|-|14
TGTGCCAGCAGTTTAAGGGCTGGGGCCAACGTCCTGACTTTC
CASSLRAGANVLTF
>TRBV25-1|TRBJ1-1|-|-|13
TGTGCCAGCAGTAGACTGGTGAACACTGAAGCTTTCTTT
CASSRLVNTEAFF
>TRBV10-3|TRBJ1-1|few|TRBD1|13
TGTGCCATCAGAGGGACAGAGAACACTGAAGCTTTCTTT
CAIRGTENTEAFF
>TRBV20-1|TRBJ2-7|many|-|13
TGCAGTGCTAGGCAGGCCCATACCTACGAGCAGTACTTC
CSARQAHTYEQYF
>TRBV28|TRBJ2-5|-|-|14
TGTGCCAGCAGTTTGACGGGGGCCCAAGAGACCCAGTACTTC
CASSLTGAQETQYF
>TRBV10-3|TRBJ2-3|-|TRBD2|17
TGTGCCATCAGTGGCCGGACCCTAGCGGGAAAAACAGATACGCAGTATTTT
CAISGRTLAGKTDTQYF
>TRBV3-1|TRBJ2-7|-|TRBD1|20
TGTGCCAGCAGCCCCCGATACCGCGGCGGACAGGGTCGGACACCCTACGAGCAGTACTTC
CASSPRYRGGQGRTPYEQYF
>TRBV5-5|TRBJ2-1|-|-|14
TGTGCCAGCAGCCTTCTATCATACTACAATGAGCAGTTCTTC
CASSLLSYYNEQFF
>TRBV4-3|TRBJ2-3|once|-|13
TGCGCCAGCAGCCAAGTATATAAAGATACGCAGTATTTT
CASSQVYKDTQYF
>TRBV27|TRBJ1-4|-|TRBD1|15
TGTGCCAGCAGTCTCAGGGGGCCTACTAATGAAAAACTGTTTTTT
CASSLRGPTNEKLFF
>TRBV12-3/TRBV12-4|TRBJ2-1|few|TRBD2|20
TGTGCCAGCAGTCCCTCGACTAGCGGGAGACTCCAAATCTCCTACAATGAGCAGTTCTTC
CASSPSTSGRLQISYNEQFF
>TRBV7-9|TRBJ2-4|few|TRBD1|18
TGTGCCAGCAGCCCTATTTTCTCGGGACAGGGCGGCAAAAACATTCAGTACTTC
CASSPIFSGQGGKNIQYF
>TRBV4-1|TRBJ2-4|-|TRBD2|17
TGCGCCAGCAGCCTGTCTAGCGGGAGTGAGAGAAAAAACATTCAGTACTTC
CASSLSSGSERKNIQYF
>TRBV4-2|TRBJ2-3|once|TRBD2|17
TGTGCCAGCAGCCAACCGGGACTAGCGGGAGGCCAGGATACGCAGTATTTT
CASSQPGLAGGQDTQYF
>TRBV7-9|TRBJ1-2|-|-|15
TGTGCCAGCAGCGCCTACTCCAGGGCTAGCTATGGCTACACCTTC
CASSAYSRASYGYTF
>TRBV6-1|TRBJ2-7|-|-|13
TGTGCCAGCAACCCGCGACCTTCCTACGAGCAGTACTTC
CASNPRPSYEQYF
>TRBV4-2|TRBJ2-1|few|TRBD1|16
TGTGCCAGCAGCCCCCTAAGGGGACAGGGCTACAATGAGCAGTTCTTC
CASSPLRGQGYNEQFF
>TRBV28|TRBJ2-1|-|-|13
TGTGCCGGCAGTTTATGGGGAGAGAATGAGCAGTTCTTC
CAGSLWGENEQFF
>TRBV12-3/TRBV12-4|TRBJ2-3|few|TRBD1|17
TGTGCCAGCAGCCCCCGGGTAGGGGGCTATCGAGAAGATACGCAGTATTTT
CASSPRVGGYREDTQYF
>TRBV10-3|TRBJ2-7|once|TRBD1|11
TGTGCCATCGGACAGGGCTACGAGCAGTACTTC
CAIGQGYEQYF
>TRBV15|TRBJ2-5|-|-|16
TGTGCCACCAGCAGAGTCCGGATAGGGGCCCAAGAGACCCAGTACTTC
CATSRVRIGAQETQYF
>TRBV12-3/TRBV12-4|TRBJ2-2|once|TRBD2|17
TGTGCCAGCAGTTCACTAGCGGGAGGGATAAACACCGGGGAGCTGTTTTTT
CASSSLAGGINTGELFF
>TRBV3-1|TRBJ2-1|few|-|15
TGTGCCAGCAGCCAAGAGCGGGGCTCCTACAATGAGCAGTTCTTC
CASSQERGSYNEQFF
>TRBV28|TRBJ2-7|-|TRBD2|18
TGTGCCAGCAGTTTAAGTGGTCTAGCGGGAGGATCAGCCTACGAGCAGTACTTC
CASSLSGLAGGSAYEQYF
>TRBV10-3|TRBJ2-1|-|-|13
TGTGCCACCAGTGAGTACCAGTACAATGAGCAGTTCTTC
CATSEYQYNEQFF
>TRBV12-3/TRBV12-4|TRBJ2-7|-|TRBD2|14
TGTGCCAGCAGTTTACTAGCGGGAAACTCCGAGCAGTACTTC
CASSLLAGNSEQYF
>TRBV4-2|TRBJ2-3|few|-|16
TGTGCCAGCAGCCAAGATAATGGAGGCGGCGCAGATACGCAGTATTTT
CASSQDNGGGADTQYF
>TRBV5-1|TRBJ2-3|-|TRBD2|15
TGCGCCAGCAGCACCCGGACTAGCGAGACAGATACGCAGTATTTT
CASSTRTSETDTQYF
>TRBV29-1|TRBJ1-2|-|TRBD1|12
TGCAGCGTTAGACAGGGAGGAGATGGCTACACCTTC
CSVRQGGDGYTF
>TRBV6-2/TRBV6-3|TRBJ2-7|few|-|9
TGTGCCGTCCGCTACGAGCAGTACTTC
CAVRYEQYF
>TRBV6-1|TRBJ1-1|many|-|15
TGTGCCAGCACGGCAGGTTGGACCCTGAACACTGAAGCTTTCTTT
CASTAGWTLNTEAFF
>TRBV7-2|TRBJ2-3|-|-|14
TGTGCCAGCAGCCCCAGTTGGGGCACAGATACGCAGTATTTT
CASSPSWGTDTQYF
>TRBV6-6|TRBJ2-7|-|TRBD1|16
TGTGCCAGCAGTTCGGATGGGGGACAGAGGGCCTACGAGCAGTACTTC
CASSSDGGQRAYEQYF
>TRBV2|TRBJ2-7|-|-|14
TGTGCCAGCAGTGGAAGCCGGCTCGCCTACGAGCAGTACTTC
CASSGSRLAYEQYF
>TRBV28|TRBJ2-3|few|-|15
TGTGCCAGCAGTCCCTCCCCGGGCACCACAGATACGCAGTATTTT
CASSPSPGTTDTQYF
>TRBV5-8|TRBJ1-5|few|-|12
TGTGCCAGCACCTGGGGGAATCAGCCCCAGCATTTT
CASTWGNQPQHF
>TRBV5-1|TRBJ2-4|once|-|16
TGCGCCAGCAGCTTAAGGACCTGGGACACCGGGGACATTCAGTACTTC
CASSLRTWDTGDIQYF
>TRBV28|TRBJ2-7|few|TRBD1|13
TGTGCCAGCAAGGGGACAGGGCCCTACGAGCAGTACTTC
CASKGTGPYEQYF
>TRBV7-3|TRBJ2-1|few|TRBD2|16
TGTGCCAGCAGCTCCCTAGCGGGGAGCTCCTACAATGAGCAGTTCTTC
CASSSLAGSSYNEQFF
>TRBV5-1|TRBJ2-5|few|-|16
TGCGCCAGCAGCCCTCTCGGGGGTGGTCCTGAAGAGACCCAGTACTTC
CASSPLGGGPEETQYF
>TRBV7-8|TRBJ2-5|-|-|17
TGTGCCAGCAGCACTACCTTAATCGGCCAGGGCAAAGAGACCCAGTACTTC
CASSTTLIGQGKETQYF
>TRBV6-1|TRBJ1-1|-|-|12
TGTGCCAGCAGTCTGAATACCCGAGAAGCTTTCTTT
CASSLNTREAFF
>TRBV12-3/TRBV12-4|TRBJ2-2|once|TRBD1|16
TGTGCCAGCAGAGACCTGGACAGGGCGAACACCGGGGAGCTGTTTTTT
CASRDLDRANTGELFF
>TRBV29-1|TRBJ2-7|-|TRBD1|12
TGCAGCGTCGGGGACAGGGCCTACGAGCAGTACTTC
CSVGDRAYEQYF
>TRBV6-5|TRBJ1-2|few|TRBD1|17
TGTGCCAGCAGTTACGACAGGGGGTCCCCTCCTGTCTATGGCTACACCTTC
CASSYDRGSPPVYGYTF
>TRBV12-3/TRBV12-4|TRBJ2-3|-|-|16
TGTGCCAGCAGTTTCCTCACAGGGCCCCTCCCAGATACGCAGTATTTT
CASSFLTGPLPDTQYF
>TRBV7-2|TRBJ1-4|-|-|14
TGTGCCAGCAGCTTAGGTGGGGGGAATGAAAAACTGTTTTTT
CASSLGGGNEKLFF